The TCR beta chain described here comes from a study of control samples from healthy donors and cancer patients. Only in-frame clones appear in the TCRdb table, and some are missing; sequencing was by immunoSEQ multiplex PCR. The data contain around 160,000 clones, over 85% of them seen just once; the ten biggest clones take up more than 4.5%. This CDR3 is 16 amino acids long. Germline loops: CDR1 SEHNR, CDR2 FQNEAQ (reference sequence). With V trimmed by 5 bases and J by 4 bases, 10 bases remained unmatched. Sequencing input: blood. The receptor was isolated from a man younger than 30 in good health. This rearrangement joins TRBV7-9 to TRBJ2-2; 7 nucleotides line up with TRBD1. The CDR3 loop is CASSQHRGASTGELFF. The DNA for the CDR3 is TGTGCCAGCAGCCAGCACAGGGGAGCGAGCACCGGGGAGCTGTTTTTT.